The sequence of this TCR beta chain was determined in a study of blood T cell repertoires in COVID-19. Background on the study: The United States, Italy and Spain were the sources of the acute and convalescent COVID-19 samples. PBMCs, B-cell-depleted T cells, or T cells provided the cDNA or gDNA that made up the material.

From germline, CDR1 is SEHNR and CDR2 FQNEAQ (reference sequence). This CDR3 contains 15 residues. J gave up 3 bases and V 5 bases, and 6 bases lay outside the gene matches. Per the authors' pipeline: Scientists estimated how many nucleated cells there were by amplifying reference gene primers. Assay: immunoSEQ multiplex PCR; the TCRdb copy retains only in-frame clones and omits some. That table furnishes V, J and clone size, whereas the DNA furnished D and trimming. The sample holds about 380,000 clones, approximately 77% seen once. The sequencing sample was made of peripheral blood. The receptor's source is a human donor with acute or convalescent COVID-19. The donor label of this sample is uncertain. The chain has TRBV7-9 and TRBJ1-4; 7 positions agree with TRBD1. In DNA, the CDR3 is TGTGCCAGCAGCCGAAACAGGGGTGCTAATGAAAAACTGTTTTTT. This gives the protein CASSRNRGANEKLFF.